The 32 T cell receptor beta chains listed next were all sequenced from one sample in a study of T-cell memory formation after mild COVID-19. TCRdb reprocessed the 5' RACE reads with MiXCR, giving one entry per CDR3 protein. Of 410,000 or so distinct CDR3 sequences in the sample, around a quarter were seen once. Sequences were obtained from PBMCs or a T cell subset sorted from them (not recorded which). These TCRs come from an adult woman who had mild COVID-19 (a few samples of this study predate the infection). Cell type and time point are not known.

Here the CDR3 DNA reads TGCAGCGTTGCCGGCGGGACGAGCTCCTACGAGCAGTACTTC. The encoded protein is CSVAGGTSSYEQYF. The genes are TRBV29-1 and TRBJ2-7; a possible D gene is TRBD2 (6 bases). CDR1 is SQVTM and CDR2 is ANQGSEA in the germline V gene. The V end lost 4 bases, the J end lost 0 bases, and 13 bases lay between the germline ends. The length of the CDR3 is 14 residues.

The V call is TRBV6-5, the J call TRBJ2-7, with D possibly TRBD2 on 5 matching bases. The CDR3 covers 15 residues. Deletions cut 6 bases from V and 0 bases from J, with 15 bases between. Germline V gives CDR1 MNHEY, CDR2 SVGAGI. This CDR3 reads CASSSGVPLSYEQYF. The CDR3 bases are TGTGCCAGCAGCTCCGGGGTTCCCCTCTCCTACGAGCAGTACTTC.

This clonotype turned up a few times. The genes are TRBV21-1 and TRBJ2-2; the table's D call, TRBD2, has no DNA check behind it. TRBV21-1 is classified as a pseudogene. This CDR3 is 17 amino acids long. CDR3: CASRGMGPENNTGELFF. CDR3 nucleotide sequence: TGTGCCAGCAGAGGTATGGGACCAGAAAACAACACCGGGGAGCTGTTTTTT.

The chain combines TRBV11-2 with TRBJ2-7; 10 nucleotides align to TRBD2. Losses at the gene ends were 1 base for V and 2 bases for J; bases not matched to a gene: 11. The length of the CDR3 is 18 residues. Germline assignment: CDR1 SGHAT and CDR2 FQNNGV. The CDR3 DNA sequence: TGTGCCAGCAGCTTAGGAGGGCTAGCGGGAGTAAGGACCTACGAGCAGTACTTC. This translates into CASSLGGLAGVRTYEQYF.

The CDR3 DNA is TGCAGTGCCCAGCTAGCAAGTAGGGACAATGAGCAGTTCTTC. Translated: CSAQLASRDNEQFF. The J gene is TRBJ2-1, the V gene TRBV20-1, with D perhaps TRBD2 (5 bases). With 6 bases removed from V and 5 bases from J, the gap between germline ends came to 17 bases. Per germline, CDR1 DFQATT and CDR2 SNEGSKA (reference sequence). This CDR3 comprises 14 residues.

This clonotype has ten or more counts. The CDR3 loop reads CASRKIGSVTGELFF. CDR3 DNA sequence: TGTGCCAGCAGGAAAATCGGTTCAGTCACCGGGGAGCTGTTTTTT. The rearrangement uses TRBV7-3 and TRBJ2-2, with D unresolved. Germline loops: CDR1 SGHTA, CDR2 FQGTGA. The CDR3 has 15 amino acids. The V end was cut by 6 bases, the J end by 4 bases, with 15 bases between. The full variable domain, completed using reference TRBV7-3 and TRBJ2-2, is GAGVSQTPSNKVTEKGKYVELRCDPISGHTALYWYRQSLGQGPEFLIYFQGTGAADDSGLPNDRFFAVRPEGSVSTLKIQRTERGDSAVYLCASRKIGSVTGELFFGEGSRLTVL.

This clonotype showed up many times. This sequence joins TRBV6-5 and TRBJ2-7; no clear D gene. V lost 7 bases and J lost 5, with 18 bases in between. CDR1 MNHEY and CDR2 SVGAGI come from the germline V gene. This CDR3 region has 14 residues. The CDR3 spells CASTALPHGNEQYF. CDR3 DNA: TGTGCCAGCACCGCCTTGCCTCACGGCAACGAGCAGTACTTC.

The chain carries TRBV9 and TRBJ2-5; D tentatively reads TRBD1 or TRBD2 (7 bases each). Trimming removed 4 bases from V and 5 bases from J, with 18 bases in between. CDR3 length: 15 residues. CDR1 is SGDLS, CDR2 YYNGEE, per germline. The CDR3 DNA follows: TGTGCCAGCAGCTCCCGGGGGGCCAGGGGGGAGACCCAGTACTTC. The encoded protein is CASSSRGARGETQYF.

This clonotype was observed a few times. This chain joins TRBV20-1 and TRBJ2-7, with 12 bases aligning to TRBD2. From germline, CDR1 is DFQATT and CDR2 SNEGSKA (reference sequence). V dropped 6 bases and J dropped 2; count of bases not matched to a gene: 5. The CDR3 contains 14 residues. The CDR3 loop is CSATTSGGPYEQYF. The DNA of the CDR3 is TGCAGTGCCACGACTAGCGGGGGACCCTACGAGCAGTACTTC.

This clonotype was detected a few times. The rearrangement links TRBV6-5 to TRBJ2-1; tentatively, D is TRBD1 (6 bases). This CDR3 contains 14 residues. Trimming cost V 2 bases and J 8 bases, with 13 bases left between them. Germline-derived CDR1 and CDR2 are MNHEY and SVGAGI. CDR3 loop: CASSYEYRAYEQFF. DNA for the CDR3: TGTGCCAGCAGTTACGAGTACAGGGCCTATGAGCAGTTCTTC.

V gene TRBV21-1 combines with J gene TRBJ1-1; TRBD1, as called in the table, went unchecked against the DNA. TRBV21-1 has pseudogene status. The CDR3 covers 19 residues. The chain's CDR3 is CASSKRGRQDSKADTEAFF. CDR3 nucleotides: TGTGCCAGCAGCAAAAGAGGTCGACAGGACTCAAAGGCAGACACTGAAGCTTTCTTT.

The CDR3, as DNA: TGCGCCAGCAGCTTCCAAGGAGGGGGAACCGGGGAGCTGTTTTTT. It encodes CASSFQGGGTGELFF. The chain has TRBV5-1 and TRBJ2-2; D may match TRBD1 or TRBD2 (6 bases each). Germline V gene sequence: CDR1 SGHRS, CDR2 YFSETQ. This CDR3 comprises 15 residues. V was clipped by 2 bases and J by 5 bases, with 13 bases between them.

This clonotype appeared a few times. The gene calls are TRBV3-1 and TRBJ1-1, with D perhaps matching TRBD1 (6 bases). Germline assignment: CDR1 LGHDT and CDR2 YNNKEL (reference sequence). CDR3 length equals 15 residues. V was cut by 1 base and J by 5 bases, with 14 bases left in between. The CDR3 DNA is TGTGCCAGCAGCCAAGCCGACAGGTCAGGGACTGAAGCTTTCTTT. This codes for CASSQADRSGTEAFF.

The sample holds a few counts of this clonotype. The CDR3 region is CASRPGLAASNEQFF. For the CDR3, the DNA is TGTGCCAGCAGACCAGGACTAGCGGCTTCCAATGAGCAGTTCTTC. The rearrangement links TRBV27 to TRBJ2-1; 10 bases agree with TRBD2. J was trimmed by 6 bases and V by 6 bases; bases with no gene match: 8. Germline assignment: CDR1 MNHEY and CDR2 SMNVEV (reference sequence). The CDR3 spans 15 residues.

This chain uses TRBV24-1 with TRBJ2-1; D gene uncertain. Germline V gives CDR1 KGHDR, CDR2 SFDVKD. CDR3 length: 19 amino acids. Trimming took 0 bases from V and 4 from J, leaving 21 bases between them. The CDR3 loop reads CATSDLMLAAQRVYNEQFF. The CDR3 DNA is TGTGCCACCAGTGATTTGATGTTGGCAGCCCAAAGGGTTTACAATGAGCAGTTCTTC.

A single count supports this clonotype. The chain uses TRBV19 and TRBJ2-2; D remains unclear. The V end lost 2 bases, the J end lost 3 bases, and 7 bases lay between the germline ends. The CDR3 is 14 residues long. Germline V gives CDR1 LNHDA, CDR2 SQIVND (reference sequence). DNA for the CDR3: TGTGCCAGTAGTATATCCAAAGACACCGGGGAGCTGTTTTTT. Translating gives CASSISKDTGELFF.

This chain joins TRBV7-3 and TRBJ1-1; the D is unclear. With 5 bases removed from V and 6 bases from J, the gap between germline ends came to 13 bases. The CDR3 has 13 amino acids. The V gene's germline CDR1 is SGHTA and CDR2 FQGTGA. The CDR3 coding sequence is TGTGCCAGCAGCCCAGGATCAACACCTGAAGCTTTCTTT. This codes for CASSPGSTPEAFF.

The chain carries TRBV29-1 and TRBJ1-1; D gene unclear. Per the germline V gene, CDR1 is SQVTM and CDR2 is ANQGSEA. V was trimmed by 4 bases and J by 0 bases, leaving 6 bases between them. This CDR3 is built from 12 residues. The CDR3 nucleotides are TGCAGCGTTGCCCATATGAACACTGAAGCTTTCTTT. It specifies CSVAHMNTEAFF.

This chain uses TRBV15 with TRBJ2-3; no clear D. V was cut by 0 bases and J by 3 bases, with 10 bases left in between. The germline gives CDR1 LNHNV, CDR2 YYDKDF (reference sequence). The CDR3 covers 15 residues. CDR3 DNA sequence: TGTGCCACCAGCAGAGATTATCAGTTGACAGATACGCAGTATTTT. Protein sequence: CATSRDYQLTDTQYF.

The chain recombines TRBV30 with TRBJ1-4, with a weak D call TRBD1 (6 bases). With 1 base removed from V and 4 bases from J, the gap between germline ends came to 10 bases. CDR1 and CDR2 from the germline V gene are GTSNPN and SVGIG (reference sequence). The CDR3 has 14 amino acids. CDR3 sequence reads: CAWSADRINEKLFF. The DNA for the CDR3 is TGTGCCTGGAGTGCCGACAGGATTAATGAAAAACTGTTTTTT.

The V and J genes are TRBV30 and TRBJ2-7; D may be TRBD1 or TRBD2 (5 bases each). This CDR3 spans 14 amino acids. Trimming left V 0 bases short and J 0 bases short, with 9 bases between. CDR1 GTSNPN and CDR2 SVGIG come from the germline V gene (reference sequence). For the CDR3, the DNA is TGTGCCTGGAGTGTAAAGGGGAGCTCCTACGAGCAGTACTTC. Translated, it gives CAWSVKGSSYEQYF. The full variable domain, in which reference TRBV30 and TRBJ2-7 provide the parts outside the CDR3, is SQTIHQWPATLVQPVGSPLSLECTVEGTSNPNLYWYRQAAGRGLQLLFYSVGIGQISSEVPQNLSASRPQDRQFILSSKKLLLSDSGFYLCAWSVKGSSYEQYFGPGTRLTVT.

This clonotype was seen only a few times. This chain uses TRBV7-2 with TRBJ2-6, with 7 bases lining up with TRBD1. The CDR3 sequence is 17 residues long. J was trimmed by 2 bases and V by 6 bases; bases with no gene match: 10. The germline CDR1 and CDR2 sequences are SGHTA and FQGNSA. In nucleotides, the CDR3 is TGTGCCAGCAGATTGGACAGGATAAGTCCTGGGGCCAACGTCCTGACTTTC. It translates to CASRLDRISPGANVLTF.

The chain employs TRBV24-1 and TRBJ2-1; no reliable D call. CDR3 length: 13 amino acids. V lost 2 bases and J lost 1, with 2 bases in between. CDR1 is KGHDR and CDR2 is SFDVKD in the germline V gene. The CDR3 DNA follows: TGTGCCACCAGTGATTCGTCCTACAATGAGCAGTTCTTC. Translated: CATSDSSYNEQFF.

This rearrangement joins TRBV24-1 to TRBJ2-1, with TRBD1 matching 8 bases. The CDR3 sequence is 17 residues long. Germline V gene data show CDR1 as KGHDR and CDR2 as SFDVKD. Losses at the gene ends were 2 bases for V and 5 bases for J; bases not matched to a gene: 10. The CDR3 coding sequence is TGTGCCACCAGTGATTCCGAATTGGGGGACAGGAACAATGAGCAGTTCTTC. It is translated as CATSDSELGDRNNEQFF.

The chain couples TRBV14 to TRBJ1-1; D remains unclear. Germline assignment: CDR1 SGHDN and CDR2 FVKESK. CDR3 length equals 14 residues. The V gene lost 3 bases and the J gene lost 5 bases, with 13 bases spanning the gap. CDR3 loop: CASSHTPGTTEAFF. The DNA for the CDR3 is TGTGCCAGCAGCCATACGCCGGGAACAACTGAAGCTTTCTTT. The full variable domain, its missing parts supplied by reference TRBV14 and TRBJ1-1, is EAGVTQFPSHSVIEKGQTVTLRCDPISGHDNLYWYRRVMGKEIKFLLHFVKESKQDESGMPNNRFLAERTGGTYSTLKVQPAELEDSGVYFCASSHTPGTTEAFFGQGTRLTVV.

The chain carries TRBV14 and TRBJ1-2, with D unresolved. The CDR3 covers 15 residues. CDR1 is SGHDN, CDR2 FVKESK, per germline. Between the trimmed V and J ends, which lost 1 base and 0 bases, there was a span of 9 bases. The chain's CDR3 is CASSQVSGANYGYTF. The CDR3 DNA follows: TGTGCCAGCAGCCAAGTCAGCGGGGCTAACTATGGCTACACCTTC.

This chain links TRBV6-1 with TRBJ2-7; D gene ambiguous. V was clipped by 1 base and J by 7 bases, with 17 bases between them. The CDR3 length is 15 residues. In germline, CDR1 is MNHNS, CDR2 SASEGT. Written as DNA, the CDR3 is TGTGCCAGCAGTGAAGAGCCCTTCAAAGGGCATGAGCAGTACTTC. It yields the protein CASSEEPFKGHEQYF.

This chain uses TRBV9 with TRBJ2-7; 8 bases align to TRBD1. Germline values: CDR1 SGDLS, CDR2 YYNGEE. V lost 2 bases to trimming and J lost 2 bases; unmatched junction nucleotides: 6. The CDR3 consists of 15 residues. The CDR3 reads CASSVGQGSAYEQYF. CDR3 bases: TGTGCCAGCAGCGTCGGACAGGGTTCTGCCTACGAGCAGTACTTC.

V gene TRBV9 combines with J gene TRBJ2-7, with D perhaps TRBD2 (5 bases). Germline lookup yields CDR1 SGDLS and CDR2 YYNGEE. The CDR3 loop spans 14 amino acids. Trimming cost V 4 bases and J 2 bases, with 13 bases left between them. The CDR3 spells CASSSSGNPYEQYF. The CDR3 DNA is TGTGCCAGCAGCAGTTCCGGGAACCCCTACGAGCAGTACTTC.

This clonotype was observed a few times. The rearrangement joins TRBV5-1 to TRBJ2-7; 10 bases fit TRBD1. Germline V gene sequence: CDR1 SGHRS, CDR2 YFSETQ. The CDR3 is made up of 13 amino acids. J lost 6 bases, V lost 5 bases, and 5 bases had no gene match. DNA for the CDR3: TGCGCCAGCAGTTCGGGACAGGGGAGCGAGCAGTACTTC. Residues: CASSSGQGSEQYF.

This clonotype was seen a handful of times. V and J are TRBV20-1 and TRBJ2-3; TRBD2 agrees at 9 bases. V lost 5 bases, J lost 1 base, and 1 base stayed unmatched. CDR3 length equals 13 residues. Germline CDR1 and CDR2: DFQATT and SNEGSKA (reference sequence). The CDR3 region is CSARTSGTDTQYF. For the CDR3, the DNA is TGCAGTGCTCGGACTAGCGGCACAGATACGCAGTATTTT.

This clonotype showed up just a few times. The V and J genes are TRBV27 and TRBJ2-3, with D uncertain. The CDR3 runs 14 residues. V was trimmed by 3 bases and J by 4 bases, leaving 11 bases between them. Per the germline V gene, CDR1 is MNHEY and CDR2 is SMNVEV (reference sequence). The CDR3 loop is CASSFDPISDTQYF. The CDR3 coding sequence is TGTGCCAGCAGTTTCGACCCAATATCAGATACGCAGTATTTT.